These 16 T cell receptor beta chains share one sample of origin, sequenced in a study of tumor and adjacent non-tumor tissue in lung cancer. The library came from three nested PCR rounds adapted from ARM-PCR protocols. TCRdb reanalysed the multiplex PCR reads using MiXCR and keeps one entry per CDR3 protein. There are some 95,000 distinct CDR3 sequences in the sample; more than 80% occur only once, and 30% lies in the top ten. No cell sorting was done before RNA was extracted from the tissue. Distant lung tissue was collected more than 3 cm away from the tumor edge. The sequenced material came from distant non-tumor lung tissue. Every receptor here comes from a man in his sixties with small cell lung cancer.

This clonotype has just a few counts. The genes are TRBV25-1 and TRBJ2-5, with D perhaps given as TRBD1 or TRBD2 (5 bases each). V lost 1 base and J lost 2, with 17 bases in between. Germline loops: CDR1 MGHDK, CDR2 SYGVNS. The CDR3 has 17 residues. The CDR3 reads CASSESGRGPTQETQYF. For the CDR3, the DNA is TGTGCCAGCAGTGAATCGGGACGCGGGCCTACACAAGAGACCCAGTACTTC. Filled out from reference TRBV25-1 and TRBJ2-5, the complete variable domain reads EADIYQTPRYLVIGTGKKITLECSQTMGHDKMYWYQQDPGMELHLIHYSYGVNSTEKGDLSSESTVSRIRTEHFPLTLESARPSHTSQYLCASSESGRGPTQETQYFGPGTRLLVL.

This clonotype has a single count. This rearrangement joins TRBV29-1 to TRBJ1-5; D is unresolved. Germline V CDR1 and CDR2: SQVTM, ANQGSEA. Trimming pared 8 bases from V and 4 bases from J, leaving 15 bases between. The CDR3 contains 13 residues. The chain's CDR3 is CSLRACTNQPQHF. The DNA of the CDR3 is TGCAGCTTGAGGGCATGCACTAATCAGCCCCAGCATTTT.

Points on this clonotype: Relative to the germline gene, one junction end is altered; a read error may explain this. The chain has TRBV4-2 and TRBJ2-3; the D gene is possibly TRBD1 (5 bases). Germline values: CDR1 LGHNA, CDR2 YNFKEQ. This CDR3 is 17 amino acids long. This chain's CDR3 is CASSQVQQDGWRDMQYF. CDR3 DNA sequence: TGTGCCAGCAGCCAAGTTCAACAGGATGGGTGGAGAGATATGCAGTATTTT.

Note on this clonotype: An end of the junction does not agree with germline; a read error may underlie this. The V call is TRBV10-3, the J call TRBJ2-1, with a tentative D call TRBD2 (5 bases). From germline, CDR1 is ENHRY and CDR2 SYGVKD. This CDR3 is built from 15 residues. The CDR3 DNA is TGTGCTATCATCCGAGCGGAGGATTCCTACAATGAGCAGTTCTTC. Translation: CAIIRAEDSYNEQFF.

About this clonotype itself: Because the CDR3 is missing its conserved closing phenylalanine or tryptophan, this is likely a read error. V and J are TRBV29-1 and TRBJ2-7; D not resolved. This CDR3 is built from 12 residues. Trimming took off 7 bases at V and 0 bases at J, with 10 bases between the two ends. Germline lookup yields CDR1 SQVTM and CDR2 ANQGSEA. Here the CDR3 reads CSARDTSYEQYP. Written as DNA, the CDR3 is TGCAGCGCCCGTGACACCTCCTACGAGCAGTACCCC.

The count of this clonotype is one. A much larger clone sits a single nucleotide away, making a read error possible. The CDR3 loop is CASSFLSVYKETQYF. In DNA, the CDR3 is TGTGCCAGCAGTTTTCTCTCGGTATACAAAGAGACCCAGTACTTC. The rearrangement uses TRBV28 and TRBJ2-5, with no clear D. This CDR3 is 15 amino acids long. V shed 3 bases and J shed 3 bases, with 14 bases lying between them. CDR1 is MDHEN and CDR2 is SYDVKM in the germline V gene.

This clonotype was picked up one time. At one of its ends the junction is not consistent with the germline gene, which may arise from a read error. V and J are TRBV11-3 and TRBJ2-1; D might be TRBD2 (6 bases). The CDR3 runs to 15 residues. The germline gives CDR1 SGHNT, CDR2 YENEEA. The CDR3 coding sequence is TGTGCCAGGAGCCCGAAAAACGGGGGTTACAATGAACAGTTCTTC. It yields the protein CARSPKNGGYNEQFF. The full variable domain, completed using reference TRBV11-3 and TRBJ2-1, is EAGVVQSPRYKIIEKKQPVAFWCNPISGHNTLYWYLQNLGQGPELLIRYENEEAVDDSQLPKDRFSAERLKGVDSTLKIQPAELGDSAVYLCARSPKNGGYNEQFFGPGTRLTVL.

This clonotype was counted once. This sequence joins TRBV6-2 or TRBV6-3 and TRBJ1-5; D possibly corresponds to TRBD1 (6 bases). Germline loops: CDR1 MNHEY, CDR2 SVGEGT. There are 14 residues in the CDR3. Trimming took off 8 bases at V and 7 bases at J, with 18 bases between the two ends. CDR3 residues: CASGGAPDGQPQHF. CDR3 nucleotides: TGTGCCAGCGGGGGCGCCCCGGACGGACAGCCCCAGCATTTT.

The V and J genes are TRBV7-9 and TRBJ2-5; D perhaps matches TRBD1 (6 bases). This CDR3 region has 14 residues. Germline-derived CDR1 and CDR2 are SEHNR and FQNEAQ (reference sequence). V gave up 4 bases and J gave up 14 bases, with 23 bases separating them. The DNA of the CDR3 is TGTGCCAGCAGCTACTCCACAGGGTTCGAGAGCGAATACTTC. As protein: CASSYSTGFESEYF.

With regard to this clonotype: Likely a read error: the CDR3 ends without its conserved phenylalanine or tryptophan. This chain links TRBV11-3 with TRBJ1-6; D is possibly TRBD1 (5 bases). This CDR3 spans 20 amino acids. Between the trimmed V and J ends, which lost 5 bases and 0 bases, there was a span of 23 bases. The germline gives CDR1 SGHNT, CDR2 YENEEA. The CDR3 is CASSPSGTGPSSSYNSPLHS. CDR3 nucleotides: TGTGCCAGCAGCCCTTCCGGGACGGGACCTTCCAGCTCCTATAATTCACCCCTCCACTCT.

CDR3 sequence: CGGRDTGELFF. CDR3 in DNA: TGCGGCGGTCGGGACACCGGGGAGCTGTTTTTT. The chain recombines TRBV29-1 with TRBJ2-2, with unresolved D. Germline V CDR1 and CDR2: SQVTM, ANQGSEA. The CDR3 consists of 11 residues.

In regard to this clonotype: The conserved final phenylalanine or tryptophan is absent from the CDR3, which likely points to a read error. This chain links TRBV11-2 with TRBJ2-2; no clear D gene. The germline gives CDR1 SGHAT, CDR2 FQNNGV. The CDR3 covers 15 residues. In nucleotides, the CDR3 is TGTCCCAGCAGCTTAGTGTGGTCGAACACCGGGGAGCTGTTTATT. It translates to CPSSLVWSNTGELFI.

The J gene is TRBJ2-1, the V gene TRBV11-1; 7 bases map to TRBD2. Germline loops: CDR1 SGHAT, CDR2 FQDESV (reference sequence). V was clipped by 1 base and J by 5 bases; unmatched bases: 5. The length of the CDR3 is 15 residues. CDR3 region: CASSLVLAENNEQFF. The CDR3 coding sequence is TGTGCCAGCAGCTTAGTTCTAGCGGAAAACAATGAGCAGTTCTTC. The whole variable domain, remainder taken from reference TRBV11-1 and TRBJ2-1, is EAEVAQSPRYKITEKSQAVAFWCDPISGHATLYWYRQILGQGPELLVQFQDESVVDDSQLPKDRFSAERLKGVDSTLKIQPAELGDSAMYLCASSLVLAENNEQFFGPGTRLTVL.

Ten or more counts support this clonotype. The chain carries TRBV28 and TRBJ2-7; D not resolved. Germline V gives CDR1 MDHEN, CDR2 SYDVKM. With 6 bases removed from V and 5 bases from J, the gap between germline ends came to 17 bases. CDR3 size: 14 residues. The DNA of the CDR3 is TGTGCCAGCAGCCAATCCGGGTTGGTCGACGAGCAGTACTTC. It is translated as CASSQSGLVDEQYF.

A remark on this clonotype: Compared with germline, one end of the junction differs, possibly owing to a read error. This sequence joins TRBV7-9 and TRBJ2-1; the D gene is possibly TRBD1 (5 bases). The CDR3 length is 14 residues. Germline V CDR1 and CDR2: SEHNR, FQNEAQ (reference sequence). The CDR3 DNA follows: TGTGCCCGCAGCTTAGGGGTCACGGGTACTGAGCAGTTCTTC. It yields the protein CARSLGVTGTEQFF.

Note on this clonotype: A clone one base away is much larger, so this may be a read error. The V and J genes are TRBV28 and TRBJ1-3; 7 positions agree with TRBD1. CDR1 is MDHEN and CDR2 is SYDVKM in the germline V gene. CDR3 length equals 14 residues. Losses at the gene ends were 8 bases for V and 6 bases for J; bases not matched to a gene: 10. As DNA, the CDR3 is TGTGCCAGCCGGGAGGGGGCAGCGAAAAACACCATATATTTT. The encoded protein is CASREGAAKNTIYF.